Shown below are 4 T cell receptor beta chains from a single sample sequenced in a study of blood T cell repertoires in COVID-19. Measured with immunoSEQ multiplex PCR; TCRdb has only the in-frame clones, and not every one. Found here are around 180,000 clones, 70% to 90% of them singletons; the top ten hold 3% to 3.5%. Sequenced input: peripheral blood. The receptors derive from a man aged 60 to 69 with acute or convalescent COVID-19.

This clone was counted between two and nine times. The chain couples TRBV28 to TRBJ1-4; 7 bases align to TRBD1. This CDR3 has 15 residues. V lost 5 bases, J lost 8 bases, and 11 bases stayed unmatched. The V gene's germline CDR1 is MDHEN and CDR2 SYDVKM. The CDR3 sequence: CASSPTGAPPEKLFF. The CDR3 DNA is TGTGCCAGCAGTCCCACAGGGGCTCCCCCAGAAAAACTGTTTTTT.

The chain couples TRBV7-9 to TRBJ2-5, with D tentatively TRBD2 (6 bases). Germline CDR1 is SEHNR and CDR2 is FQNEAQ (reference sequence). There are 12 residues in the CDR3. Trimming stripped 0 bases from V and 9 bases from J, with 8 bases between. The DNA for the CDR3 is TGTGCCAGCAGCTTAGCTGGCGGGGCCCAGTACTTC. Its translation: CASSLAGGAQYF.

This clone was counted a few times. The chain has TRBV9 and TRBJ1-3; 7 bases align to TRBD1. The CDR3 loop spans 14 amino acids. Trimming removed 2 bases from V and 8 bases from J; junction bases left unmatched: 7. CDR1 and CDR2 (germline): SGDLS, YYNGEE. CDR3 coding DNA: TGTGCCAGCAGCGTGCAAGGGGGCGCGGACACCATATATTTT. It encodes CASSVQGGADTIYF.

The CDR3 here is CASSLLGLAGPRAEQFF. Written as DNA, the CDR3 is TGTGCCAGCAGCTTACTGGGACTAGCGGGTCCGCGCGCTGAGCAGTTCTTC. V is TRBV7-2 and J is TRBJ2-1; 12 bases line up with TRBD2. This CDR3 region has 17 residues. In germline, CDR1 is SGHTA, CDR2 FQGNSA. J gave up 9 bases and V 2 bases, and 11 bases lay outside the gene matches.